These 16 T cell receptor beta chains were all obtained from the same sample, sequenced in a study of control samples from healthy donors and cancer patients. Clones were read by immunoSEQ multiplex PCR, and TCRdb kept only the in-frame ones, dropping some. The top ten clones hold around 19% of a sample with some 71,000 clones, roughly 89% of them seen once. Sequencing was performed on PBMCs. These receptors were taken from a man aged 60 to 75 with lung cancer.

The V gene is TRBV6-5, the J gene TRBJ1-2; no reliable D call. The CDR3 is made up of 14 amino acids. The germline V gene has CDR1 MNHEY and CDR2 SVGAGI. V was trimmed by 8 bases and J by 0 bases, leaving 13 bases between them. CDR3 in DNA: TGTGCCAGCTGCCAGCTGTTCACTAACTATGGCTACACCTTC. Protein sequence: CASCQLFTNYGYTF.

V gene TRBV30 combines with J gene TRBJ1-5; TRBD1 is a possible D gene (6 bases). The CDR3 has 16 residues. CDR1 and CDR2 from the germline V gene are GTSNPN and SVGIG (reference sequence). Trimming took off 2 bases at V and 7 bases at J, with 21 bases between the two ends. The CDR3, as DNA: TGTGCCTGGAGTATGAGGGGACCGACAGGCGGACAGCCCCAGCATTTT. Translated, it gives CAWSMRGPTGGQPQHF.

In this sample, this clone turned up once. This chain uses TRBV5-1 with TRBJ1-2; TRBD1 might be the D (6 bases). The V gene lost 0 bases and the J gene lost 8 bases, with 14 bases spanning the gap. The CDR3 extends over 14 amino acids. Germline CDR1 SGHRS, CDR2 YFSETQ. The CDR3 nucleotides read TGCGCCAGCAGCTTGGCCAACAGGGATTCGGGCTACACCTTC. Translating it yields CASSLANRDSGYTF.

This sequence joins TRBV7-2 and TRBJ1-1; tentatively, D is TRBD1 (5 bases). V lost 7 bases to trimming and J lost 1 base, with 10 bases between them. Germline lookup yields CDR1 SGHTA and CDR2 FQGNSA. The CDR3 length is 13 residues. CDR3 coding DNA: TGTGCCAGCAACCCGGGGGGGAACACTGAAGCTTTCTTT. The encoded protein is CASNPGGNTEAFF.

The chain has TRBV19 and TRBJ2-4, with D tentatively TRBD1 (6 bases). The germline V and J ends were trimmed by 3 bases and 1 base, with 7 bases remaining between them. Germline V CDR1 and CDR2: LNHDA, SQIVND (reference sequence). This CDR3 region has 14 residues. CDR3 residues: CASSIQGAKNIQYF. The DNA of the CDR3 is TGTGCCAGTAGTATTCAGGGGGCCAAAAACATTCAGTACTTC.

The chain is built from TRBV7-2 and TRBJ2-3, with no clear D. Trimming left V 5 bases short and J 4 bases short, with 10 bases between. The CDR3 extends over 13 amino acids. Per germline, CDR1 SGHTA and CDR2 FQGNSA. CDR3 in DNA: TGTGCCAGCAGCACTCGGGCCGCAGATACGCAGTATTTT. Protein: CASSTRAADTQYF.

The rearrangement joins TRBV30 to TRBJ1-6; TRBD1 is a possible D gene (5 bases). The CDR3 has 15 residues. V lost 2 bases to trimming and J lost 8 bases, with 16 bases between them. Germline V gives CDR1 GTSNPN, CDR2 SVGIG (reference sequence). DNA of the CDR3: TGTGCCTGGAGTATTAAGGGGATGGCTTATTCACCCCTCCACTTT. This sequence encodes CAWSIKGMAYSPLHF.

This rearrangement joins TRBV5-4 to TRBJ1-1, with 7 bases fitting TRBD1. Unmatched junction bases numbered 3, after V lost 0 bases and J lost 10 bases. Germline CDR1 reads SGHNT; CDR2 reads YYREEE (reference sequence). The CDR3 is 12 amino acids. The CDR3 spells CASSLGDSLAFF. Here the CDR3 DNA reads TGTGCCAGCAGCTTGGGGGACAGTTTAGCTTTCTTT.

The chain employs TRBV10-2 and TRBJ2-5; D remains ambiguous. This CDR3 has 13 residues. V lost 0 bases and J lost 12, with 14 bases in between. CDR1 is WSHSY and CDR2 is SAAADI in the germline V gene. CDR3 residues: CASSESKLGFKYF. CDR3 nucleotides: TGCGCCAGCAGTGAGTCGAAGCTGGGTTTCAAGTACTTC.

The rearrangement joins TRBV4-2 to TRBJ2-5; 13 bases align to TRBD2. The ends lost 0 bases at V and 4 bases at J; junction bases unmatched: 8. This CDR3 has 18 amino acids. Germline lookup yields CDR1 LGHNA and CDR2 YNFKEQ. In DNA form, the CDR3 reads TGTGCCAGCAGCCAAGACCCGACTAGCGGGGGGAGGGTAGAGACCCAGTACTTC. It is translated as CASSQDPTSGGRVETQYF.

This chain links TRBV7-6 with TRBJ2-5; 8 nucleotides agree with TRBD2. The CDR3 loop spans 16 amino acids. Germline CDR1 is SGHVS and CDR2 is FNYEAQ. V dropped 5 bases and J dropped 2; count of bases not matched to a gene: 10. In DNA, the CDR3 is TGTGCCAGCAGCAGAAGCCCGGGCGGGGGGCAAGAGACCCAGTACTTC. It encodes CASSRSPGGGQETQYF.

This clone is a singleton in its sample. The chain has TRBV30 and TRBJ1-4; TRBD1 agrees at 9 bases. Germline loops: CDR1 GTSNPN, CDR2 SVGIG (reference sequence). V was clipped by 3 bases and J by 4 bases; unmatched bases: 3. The CDR3 has 14 amino acids. The CDR3 nucleotides are TGTGCCTGGAGCCGACAGGGGGTTAATGAAAAACTGTTTTTT. Translating it yields CAWSRQGVNEKLFF.

The chain couples TRBV16 to TRBJ2-3; D possibly corresponds to TRBD2 (7 bases). The CDR3 extends over 15 amino acids. CDR1 is KGHSY and CDR2 is FQNENV in the germline V gene. V lost 5 bases and J 7 bases, leaving 19 bases between the germline ends. DNA of the CDR3: TGTGCCAGCAGCAATGGGCGGGGGCCACAGTATACGCAGTATTTT. Translated, it gives CASSNGRGPQYTQYF. The full variable domain, in which reference TRBV16 and TRBJ2-3 provide the parts outside the CDR3, is GEEVAQTPKHLVRGEGQKAKLYCAPIKGHSYVFWYQQVLKNEFKFLISFQNENVFDETGMPKERFSAKCLPNSPCSLEIQATKLEDSAVYFCASSNGRGPQYTQYFGPGTRLTVL.

The rearrangement links TRBV4-1 to TRBJ2-6; possibly TRBD1 for D (6 bases). The CDR3 consists of 15 residues. Germline-derived CDR1 and CDR2 are MGHRA and YSYEKL. V lost 7 bases and J 0 bases, leaving 10 bases between the germline ends. The CDR3, as DNA: TGCGCCAGCAACACAGGGCACTCTGGGGCCAACGTCCTGACTTTC. It codes for CASNTGHSGANVLTF.

Of note for this clone: A much larger clone differs from this one at a single base, so this may be a read error. The CDR3 is CASSLGDQPQHF. The CDR3 DNA follows: TGTGCCAGCAGCTTAGGGGATCAGCCCCAGCATTTT. The chain combines TRBV7-9 with TRBJ1-5, with no clear D. The CDR3 covers 12 residues. Germline CDR1 reads SEHNR; CDR2 reads FQNEAQ (reference sequence). V was shortened by 1 base and J by 5 bases, with 3 bases between the two germline ends.

This chain joins TRBV27 and TRBJ2-5; a weak D match, TRBD1 (6 bases). Deletions cut 5 bases from V and 3 bases from J, with 10 bases between. There are 13 residues in the CDR3. Germline V gene lookup returns CDR1 MNHEY and CDR2 SMNVEV (reference sequence). CDR3 sequence: CASSLQGEETQYF. CDR3 bases: TGTGCCAGCAGTCTACAGGGTGAAGAGACCCAGTACTTC.